These 18 T cell receptor beta chains were all obtained from the same sample, sequenced in a study of T cell responses to AZD1222 COVID-19 vaccine. Only in-frame clones appear in the TCRdb table, and some are missing; sequencing was by immunoSEQ multiplex PCR. Here the sample spans tens of thousands of clones, roughly 90% being singletons. The sequenced sample was peripheral blood, obtained on day 0 of MenACWY control vaccination. The source is an adult in good health.

This clone was seen only a few times. The rearrangement uses TRBV5-1 and TRBJ1-5; tentatively, D is TRBD1 (6 bases). The CDR3 contains 15 residues. V was trimmed by 1 base and J by 3 bases, leaving 11 bases between them. The germline CDR1 and CDR2 sequences are SGHRS and YFSETQ. The CDR3 DNA is TGCGCCAGCAGCTTGACGACAGGCATCAATCAGCCCCAGCATTTT. It specifies CASSLTTGINQPQHF.

This chain joins TRBV28 and TRBJ1-5, with D possibly matching TRBD1 (5 bases). This CDR3 region has 12 residues. Germline CDR1 and CDR2: MDHEN and SYDVKM. The V gene lost 10 bases and the J gene lost 5 bases, with 12 bases spanning the gap. CDR3 residues: CATTTDHQPQHF. The DNA of the CDR3 is TGTGCCACCACGACAGACCATCAGCCCCAGCATTTT.

V usage is TRBV27 and J usage is TRBJ1-6; weak D call: TRBD1 (5 bases). The V and J ends lost 7 bases and 7 bases respectively, with 14 bases between them. The CDR3 contains 14 residues. Germline V gene sequence: CDR1 MNHEY, CDR2 SMNVEV (reference sequence). The CDR3 here is CASTLAGRNSPLHF. Written as DNA, the CDR3 is TGTGCCAGCACCCTGGCAGGGAGAAATTCACCCCTCCACTTT.

The V and J genes are TRBV30 and TRBJ2-7, with 7 bases that match TRBD1. V shed 5 bases and J 6 bases; nucleotides not matched to a gene: 4. The CDR3 length is 11 residues. Per germline, CDR1 GTSNPN and CDR2 SVGIG (reference sequence). CDR3 region: CAWGQASEQYF. The CDR3 DNA is TGTGCCTGGGGACAGGCATCCGAGCAGTACTTC.

The chain employs TRBV28 and TRBJ1-1; the D is unclear. V lost 3 bases and J lost 6, with 17 bases in between. The CDR3 runs 15 residues. Per the germline V gene, CDR1 is MDHEN and CDR2 is SYDVKM. In nucleotides, the CDR3 is TGTGCCAGCAGTTTTAACACGGATTTGCGGGCTGAAGCTTTCTTT. Translating it yields CASSFNTDLRAEAFF.

The genes are TRBV19 and TRBJ2-1, with D maybe TRBD2 (6 bases). The CDR3 length is 14 residues. Per germline, CDR1 LNHDA and CDR2 SQIVND (reference sequence). Trimming left V 6 bases short and J 0 bases short, with 9 bases between. The CDR3 protein is CASRDGSSYNEQFF. CDR3 nucleotides: TGTGCCAGTAGGGACGGGAGCTCCTACAATGAGCAGTTCTTC.

This rearrangement joins TRBV27 to TRBJ1-2; 7 nucleotides match TRBD1. With 3 bases clipped from V and 8 bases from J, the junction kept 6 bases outside the gene matches. Germline V gene data show CDR1 as MNHEY and CDR2 as SMNVEV (reference sequence). The CDR3 runs to 13 residues. The CDR3 protein is CASSFGRGIGYTF. For the CDR3, the DNA is TGTGCCAGCAGTTTTGGCAGGGGGATCGGCTACACCTTC.

The chain employs TRBV9 and TRBJ1-4; no reliable D call. This CDR3 is built from 14 residues. Germline V gives CDR1 SGDLS, CDR2 YYNGEE. V was pared by 0 bases and J by 3 bases, with 6 bases between. CDR3 region: CASSVEAANEKLFF. The CDR3 DNA reads as TGTGCCAGCAGCGTAGAGGCAGCTAATGAAAAACTGTTTTTT.

V gene TRBV29-1 combines with J gene TRBJ2-1, with 7 nucleotides matching TRBD1. After removal of 7 bases from V and 5 bases from J, the junction contained 5 bases not matched to a gene. Per the germline V gene, CDR1 is SQVTM and CDR2 is ANQGSEA. The CDR3 is 12 amino acids. This chain's CDR3 is CSAGRGNNEQFF. The DNA of the CDR3 is TGCAGCGCGGGCAGGGGGAACAATGAGCAGTTCTTC.

V and J are TRBV30 and TRBJ1-1, with D uncertain. Germline V gene lookup returns CDR1 GTSNPN and CDR2 SVGIG (reference sequence). Trimming shortened V by 3 bases and J by 5 bases, and 13 bases separated the two germline ends. The CDR3 totals 13 residues. CDR3 DNA: TGTGCCTGGAGACATCTGTTTGGGACTGAAGCTTTCTTT. It specifies CAWRHLFGTEAFF. The whole variable domain, remainder taken from reference TRBV30 and TRBJ1-1, is SQTIHQWPATLVQPVGSPLSLECTVEGTSNPNLYWYRQAAGRGLQLLFYSVGIGQISSEVPQNLSASRPQDRQFILSSKKLLLSDSGFYLCAWRHLFGTEAFFGQGTRLTVV.

The V gene is TRBV27, the J gene TRBJ1-3; D uncertain. The CDR3 runs to 15 residues. CDR1 is MNHEY, CDR2 SMNVEV, per germline (reference sequence). The V end was cut by 5 bases, the J end by 4 bases, with 15 bases between. The CDR3 nucleotides read TGTGCCAGCAGTCCGCATTTGGGGATCGGAAACACCATATATTTT. Protein: CASSPHLGIGNTIYF.

The V call is TRBV11-2, the J call TRBJ2-7; weak D call: TRBD1 (6 bases). Germline-derived CDR1 and CDR2 are SGHAT and FQNNGV. CDR3 length: 14 residues. Trimming took off 4 bases at V and 6 bases at J, with 16 bases between the two ends. The CDR3 is CASSSNQGQGEQYF. As DNA, the CDR3 is TGTGCCAGCAGCTCAAATCAGGGGCAGGGCGAGCAGTACTTC. The whole variable domain, remainder taken from reference TRBV11-2 and TRBJ2-7, is EAGVAQSPRYKIIEKRQSVAFWCNPISGHATLYWYQQILGQGPKLLIQFQNNGVVDDSQLPKDRFSAERLKGVDSTLKIQPAKLEDSAVYLCASSSNQGQGEQYFGPGTRLTVT.

This clone was counted between two and nine times. The chain links TRBV19 to TRBJ2-7; the D gene could be TRBD1 or TRBD2 (5 bases each). The V end lost 1 base, the J end lost 2 bases, and 12 bases lay between the germline ends. The CDR3 contains 15 residues. Germline CDR1 is LNHDA and CDR2 is SQIVND (reference sequence). CDR3 protein: CASSIVEGPTYEQYF. CDR3 coding DNA: TGTGCCAGTAGTATAGTAGAGGGGCCGACCTACGAGCAGTACTTC. Combining the CDR3 with reference TRBV19 and TRBJ2-7 gives the whole variable domain DGGITQSPKYLFRKEGQNVTLSCEQNLNHDAMYWYRQDPGQGLRLIYYSQIVNDFQKGDIAEGYSVSREKKESFPLTVTSAQKNPTAFYLCASSIVEGPTYEQYFGPGTRLTVT.

The chain joins TRBV10-3 to TRBJ2-6; 8 bases match TRBD1. V trimming: 7 bases; J trimming: 0 bases; junction bases outside the gene matches: 5. The CDR3 length is 16 residues. From germline, CDR1 is ENHRY and CDR2 SYGVKD. CDR3 coding DNA: TGTGCCATCACCCCGACAGGGGACTCTGGGGCCAACGTCCTGACTTTC. Amino acid sequence: CAITPTGDSGANVLTF.

The chain is built from TRBV27 and TRBJ1-5; maybe TRBD1 (5 bases). The CDR3 has 14 residues. Deletions cut 7 bases from V and 7 bases from J, with 17 bases between. From germline, CDR1 is MNHEY and CDR2 SMNVEV (reference sequence). This chain's CDR3 is CASTTGQGIQPQHF. CDR3 coding DNA: TGTGCCAGCACAACCGGCCAGGGTATACAGCCCCAGCATTTT.

The V and J genes are TRBV7-8 and TRBJ2-3; 9 bases fit TRBD2. Trimming cost V 3 bases and J 4 bases; bases outside gene matches: 2. The CDR3 loop spans 14 amino acids. Germline CDR1 SGHVS, CDR2 FQNEAQ. CDR3 DNA: TGTGCCAGCAGCTTCGGCGGGAGGGCAGATACGCAGTATTTT. Residues: CASSFGGRADTQYF.

This chain connects TRBV30 to TRBJ1-1, with D unresolved. Germline assignment: CDR1 GTSNPN and CDR2 SVGIG (reference sequence). The CDR3 is made up of 13 amino acids. Between the trimmed V and J ends, which lost 0 bases and 4 bases, there was a span of 9 bases. The DNA of the CDR3 is TGTGCCTGGAGTGTACGGGATGCCACTGAAGCTTTCTTT. Protein: CAWSVRDATEAFF.

The chain uses TRBV24-1 and TRBJ2-1; D gene unclear. The CDR3 runs 12 residues. CDR1 KGHDR and CDR2 SFDVKD come from the germline V gene. V dropped 4 bases and J dropped 4 bases, with 4 bases sitting between them. CDR3 amino acids: CATSDYYNEQFF. CDR3 DNA: TGTGCCACCAGTGACTATTACAATGAGCAGTTCTTC.